The 4 T cell receptor beta chains below all came from one sample that was sequenced in a study of sequential checkpoint blockade in melanoma. The treatment denotes: randomized to nivolumab then ipilimumab (arm A) or the reverse (arm B). Sequenced by immunoSEQ multiplex PCR; TCRdb stores in-frame clones only, minus some. The sample carries about 9,200 clones, 55% to 85% recorded once. The sample in question was CD8+ T cells sorted from blood (inferred from file names), obtained from a patient given nivolumab and ipilimumab in sequence. The receptors shown here come from a human donor with melanoma.

The CDR3 nucleotides read TGTGCCAGCAGTTACTCGAGAAGTACTAACACCGGGGAGCTGTTTTTT. It yields the protein CASSYSRSTNTGELFF. The chain employs TRBV6-6 and TRBJ2-2, with D unclear. Per germline, CDR1 MNHNY and CDR2 SVGAGI (reference sequence). The CDR3 covers 16 residues. V dropped 0 bases and J dropped 2 bases, with 10 bases sitting between them.

The rearrangement uses TRBV27 and TRBJ1-1; 8 bases are a match to TRBD1. Germline V lookup: CDR1 MNHEY, CDR2 SMNVEV (reference sequence). J was trimmed by 7 bases and V by 4 bases; bases with no gene match: 11. This CDR3 region has 15 residues. CDR3 coding DNA: TGTGCCAGCAGTTCGTTGACGGACAGGGCCTATGAAGCTTTCTTT. This encodes CASSSLTDRAYEAFF.

The genes are TRBV7-6 and TRBJ1-4; 7 bases agree with TRBD1. The CDR3 runs 15 residues. The junction had 10 bases not matched to a gene; V was cut back by 4 bases and J by 8 bases. In germline, CDR1 is SGHVS, CDR2 FNYEAQ. The CDR3 DNA reads TGTGCCAGCAGCTCCCGACAGGGCCGGGACGAAAAACTGTTTTTT. Its protein is CASSSRQGRDEKLFF.

The chain couples TRBV21-1 to TRBJ1-1; the DNA was not used to check the table's D call, TRBD1. TRBV21-1 constitutes a pseudogene. There are 17 residues in the CDR3. The CDR3 DNA follows: TGTGCCAGCAGCACCGACAGGGGGCGAGAAGGGAACACTGAAGCTTTCTTT. Its translation: CASSTDRGREGNTEAFF.